The 23 T cell receptor beta chains given below trace back to one sample, sequenced in a study of blood T cell repertoires in COVID-19. The table came from immunoSEQ multiplex PCR; TCRdb's copy has only in-frame clones and leaves some out. The sample yields under 200,000 clones, around nine tenths seen once. The sample taken for sequencing was peripheral blood. Receptor source: a man aged 18 to 30 with active or convalescent COVID-19.

This rearrangement joins TRBV2 to TRBJ2-2, with D perhaps TRBD2 (6 bases). Trimming removed 2 bases at V and 6 bases at J, with 25 bases between. Germline V gene data show CDR1 as SNHLY and CDR2 as FYNNEI. This CDR3 comprises 19 residues. CDR3 residues: CASSERTVGGGKGAGELFF. The CDR3 region has the DNA TGTGCCAGCAGTGAAAGGACTGTCGGGGGTGGGAAGGGAGCCGGGGAGCTGTTTTTT.

The CDR3 sequence: CASSPTGPAQYF. As DNA, the CDR3 is TGTGCCAGCAGTCCGACAGGGCCGGCCCAGTACTTC. The chain carries TRBV11-2 and TRBJ2-5; the match to TRBD1 covers 7 bases. The V and J ends lost 6 bases and 9 bases, in that order; junction bases with no gene match: 7. The CDR3 has 12 amino acids. In germline, CDR1 is SGHAT, CDR2 FQNNGV. Based on the CDR3 plus reference TRBV11-2 and TRBJ2-5, the full variable domain is EAGVAQSPRYKIIEKRQSVAFWCNPISGHATLYWYQQILGQGPKLLIQFQNNGVVDDSQLPKDRFSAERLKGVDSTLKIQPAKLEDSAVYLCASSPTGPAQYFGPGTRLLVL.

The CDR3 region has the DNA TGTGCCATCAGCACTAGCGGGGGGGCCGATGAGCAGTTCTTC. Residues: CAISTSGGADEQFF. J is TRBJ2-1 and V is TRBV10-3; 13 bases fit TRBD2. This CDR3 is 14 amino acids long. The germline CDR1 and CDR2 sequences are ENHRY and SYGVKD. V dropped 6 bases and J dropped 8; count of bases not matched to a gene: 4.

The rearrangement uses TRBV5-8 and TRBJ1-1, with TRBD1 matching 7 bases. CDR3 length: 15 residues. The germline gives CDR1 SGHTS, CDR2 YDEGEE. The trim removed 4 bases at V and 2 bases at J, leaving 8 bases unmatched. CDR3 DNA sequence: TGTGCCAGCAGCCGAATCGACAGGGATAACACTGAAGCTTTCTTT. It yields the protein CASSRIDRDNTEAFF.

The chain couples TRBV10-3 to TRBJ2-7; D is perhaps TRBD1 (6 bases). The germline gives CDR1 ENHRY, CDR2 SYGVKD. V was pared by 6 bases and J by 0 bases, with 9 bases between. The CDR3 has 13 amino acids. The DNA for the CDR3 is TGTGCCATCAGCTACAGGGTCTCCTACGAGCAGTACTTC. This gives the protein CAISYRVSYEQYF.

The J gene is TRBJ2-7, the V gene TRBV3-1 (or the pseudogene TRBV3-2); TRBD1 might be the D (6 bases). Germline loops: CDR1 LGHDT, CDR2 YNNKEL (reference sequence). The V end lost 2 bases, the J end lost 4 bases, and 9 bases lay between the germline ends. The CDR3 totals 13 residues. The CDR3: CASSQTTGYEQYV. The CDR3 DNA reads TGTGCCAGCAGCCAAACCACAGGGTACGAGCAGTACGTC.

The rearrangement joins TRBV5-1 to TRBJ2-1; 9 bases map to TRBD1. This CDR3 region has 15 residues. CDR1 SGHRS and CDR2 YFSETQ come from the germline V gene. The V and J ends lost 4 bases and 7 bases, in that order; junction bases with no gene match: 9. CDR3 nucleotides: TGCGCCAGCAGCAATACAGGGGGCTTAGTAAATGAGCAGTTCTTC. It codes for CASSNTGGLVNEQFF.

The V call is TRBV7-9, the J call TRBJ1-2; 8 bases match TRBD1. Germline trimming cut 5 bases from V and 4 bases from J; bases unmatched to any gene: 6. The V gene's germline CDR1 is SEHNR and CDR2 FQNEAQ (reference sequence). The CDR3 consists of 14 residues. As DNA, the CDR3 is TGTGCCAGCAGCGGAGACAGGGGAAGCTATGGCTACACCTTC. Encoded protein: CASSGDRGSYGYTF.

The rearrangement links TRBV28 to TRBJ1-1; a weak D match, TRBD1 (5 bases). Germline V gives CDR1 MDHEN, CDR2 SYDVKM. The CDR3 runs to 15 residues. Trimming removed 2 bases at V and 2 bases at J, with 12 bases between. The chain's CDR3 is CASSLPTQVNTEAFF. CDR3 nucleotide sequence: TGTGCCAGCAGTTTACCCACACAGGTAAACACTGAAGCTTTCTTT.

The chain carries TRBV5-1 and TRBJ1-1; D remains unclear. Germline CDR1 reads SGHRS; CDR2 reads YFSETQ. V was trimmed by 3 bases and J by 3 bases, leaving 21 bases between them. The CDR3 length is 17 residues. CDR3 in amino acids: CASSSPAIGVGYTEAFF. The CDR3 nucleotides read TGCGCCAGCAGCTCTCCTGCCATCGGGGTCGGGTACACTGAAGCTTTCTTT.

The chain is built from TRBV30 and TRBJ1-2; D remains ambiguous. This CDR3 has 12 amino acids. Trimming took 1 base from V and 7 from J, leaving 10 bases between them. Germline V gene sequence: CDR1 GTSNPN, CDR2 SVGIG (reference sequence). CDR3: CAWSGQRGGYTF. The CDR3 coding sequence is TGTGCCTGGAGTGGGCAACGGGGTGGCTACACCTTC. Together with reference TRBV30 and TRBJ1-2, the CDR3 gives the full variable domain: SQTIHQWPATLVQPVGSPLSLECTVEGTSNPNLYWYRQAAGRGLQLLFYSVGIGQISSEVPQNLSASRPQDRQFILSSKKLLLSDSGFYLCAWSGQRGGYTFGSGTRLTVV.

This clone was observed a single time. This rearrangement joins TRBV6-5 to TRBJ2-7; maybe TRBD2 (7 bases). This CDR3 is 15 amino acids long. Germline V CDR1 and CDR2: MNHEY, SVGAGI. Trimming took 5 bases from V and 2 from J, leaving 16 bases between them. CDR3 sequence reads: CASSPDRGGTYEQYF. For the CDR3, the DNA is TGTGCCAGCAGTCCTGATAGGGGGGGGACCTACGAGCAGTACTTC.

The V gene is TRBV5-1, the J gene TRBJ2-7; 7 nucleotides line up with TRBD2. V was pared by 4 bases and J by 2 bases, with 9 bases of the junction left unmatched. This CDR3 is built from 15 residues. Per germline, CDR1 SGHRS and CDR2 YFSETQ. CDR3 loop: CASSRAGTNAYEQYF. CDR3 in DNA: TGCGCCAGCAGCCGTGCCGGGACTAATGCCTACGAGCAGTACTTC. Drawing the rest from reference TRBV5-1 and TRBJ2-7, the complete variable domain is KAGVTQTPRYLIKTRGQQVTLSCSPISGHRSVSWYQQTPGQGLQFLFEYFSETQRNKGNFPGRFSGRQFSNSRSEMNVSTLELGDSALYLCASSRAGTNAYEQYFGPGTRLTVT.

The chain uses TRBV9 and TRBJ2-1, with unresolved D. CDR3 size: 12 residues. V gave up 3 bases and J gave up 5 bases, with 6 bases separating them. CDR1 and CDR2 (germline): SGDLS, YYNGEE. The chain's CDR3 is CASSGSDNEQFF. The CDR3 region has the DNA TGTGCCAGCAGCGGGTCGGACAATGAGCAGTTCTTC. The whole variable domain, filled in from reference TRBV9 and TRBJ2-1, reads DSGVTQTPKHLITATGQRVTLRCSPRSGDLSVYWYQQSLDQGLQFLIQYYNGEERAKGNILERFSAQQFPDLHSELNLSSLELGDSALYFCASSGSDNEQFFGPGTRLTVL.

The rearrangement joins TRBV9 to TRBJ2-7, with TRBD2 as a possible D gene (6 bases). V lost 0 bases to trimming and J lost 4 bases, with 14 bases between them. This CDR3 is built from 15 residues. CDR1 and CDR2 (germline): SGDLS, YYNGEE. CDR3 sequence reads: CASSVGASAGYEQYF. In DNA, the CDR3 is TGTGCCAGCAGCGTAGGGGCTAGCGCAGGGTACGAGCAGTACTTC.

This rearrangement joins TRBV11-2 to TRBJ2-7, with a tentative D call TRBD2 (5 bases). The germline V gene has CDR1 SGHAT and CDR2 FQNNGV. Trimming stripped 5 bases from V and 6 bases from J, with 26 bases between. The CDR3 is 17 residues long. The CDR3, as DNA: TGTGCCAGCAGCCCCTACTCGGGGAGCATACCACCTAGCGAGCAGTACGTC. Encoded protein: CASSPYSGSIPPSEQYV.

The chain couples TRBV10-3 to TRBJ1-1; TRBD1 matches 9 bases. This CDR3 comprises 13 residues. Germline CDR1 reads ENHRY; CDR2 reads SYGVKD. J lost 2 bases, V lost 8 bases, and 3 bases had no gene match. CDR3: CAIGTGINTEAFF. CDR3 nucleotide sequence: TGTGCCATCGGGACAGGGATAAACACTGAAGCTTTCTTT.

The chain is built from TRBV7-6 and TRBJ1-6; tentatively, D is TRBD1 (6 bases). V gave up 3 bases and J gave up 6 bases, with 15 bases separating them. CDR3 length: 16 residues. Germline V lookup: CDR1 SGHVS, CDR2 FNYEAQ. The CDR3 region has the DNA TGTGCCAGCAGCTTTCGCCGACGGACAGCTAATTCACCCCTCCACTTT. It yields the protein CASSFRRRTANSPLHF.

The V gene is TRBV7-9, the J gene TRBJ1-1; D not certain. Between the trimmed V and J ends, which lost 5 bases and 6 bases, there was a span of 7 bases. Germline CDR1 and CDR2: SEHNR and FQNEAQ (reference sequence). The length of the CDR3 is 11 residues. The CDR3 protein is CASSEKPEAFF. CDR3 DNA: TGTGCCAGCAGCGAAAAGCCTGAAGCTTTCTTT. Together with reference TRBV7-9 and TRBJ1-1, the CDR3 gives the full variable domain: DTGVSQNPRHKITKRGQNVTFRCDPISEHNRLYWYRQTLGQGPEFLTYFQNEAQLEKSRLLSDRFSAERPKGSFSTLEIQRTEQGDSAMYLCASSEKPEAFFGQGTRLTVV.

This clone has a handful of counts. The gene calls are TRBV7-2 and TRBJ2-7, with 9 bases fitting TRBD2. The germline V gene has CDR1 SGHTA and CDR2 FQGNSA. Trimming took 4 bases from V and 4 from J; bases not matched to a gene: 8. CDR3 length: 15 residues. This CDR3 reads CASSSSRGRGYEQYF. CDR3 nucleotides: TGTGCCAGCAGCTCGAGTCGCGGGAGGGGTTACGAGCAGTACTTC.

J is TRBJ2-1 and V is TRBV18, with 12 bases matching TRBD2. J was trimmed by 0 bases and V by 2 bases; bases with no gene match: 8. CDR3 length: 19 amino acids. Germline CDR1 and CDR2: KGHSH and LQKENI. The CDR3 reads CASSPTSGGLTSSYNEQFF. CDR3 nucleotide sequence: TGTGCCAGCTCACCAACTAGCGGGGGGTTAACGAGCTCCTACAATGAGCAGTTCTTC.

This clone was observed once. The CDR3: CAWSFGTAHNQPQHF. The CDR3 DNA reads as TGTGCCTGGAGTTTTGGGACAGCGCACAATCAGCCCCAGCATTTT. The chain recombines TRBV30 with TRBJ1-5, with 7 bases that match TRBD1. J lost 3 bases, V lost 2 bases, and 7 bases had no gene match. CDR1 is GTSNPN, CDR2 SVGIG, per germline (reference sequence). The CDR3 consists of 15 residues.

The J gene is TRBJ1-5, the V gene TRBV18, with 7 bases fitting TRBD1. Per germline, CDR1 KGHSH and CDR2 LQKENI. CDR3 size: 16 residues. Trimming at V came to 3 bases and at J to 1 base, leaving 6 bases not matched to a gene. The CDR3 region has the DNA TGTGCCAGCTCACCCAACAGGGGAATCAGCAATCAGCCCCAGCATTTT. This gives the protein CASSPNRGISNQPQHF.